This passage covers 19 T cell receptor beta chains from one sample sequenced in a study of shared clonotypes between healthy human individuals. CD45RO-negative, CCR7-positively selected cells formed the naive CD8 fraction, excluding terminally differentiated effector memory CD45RA+ cells. The method was immunoSEQ multiplex PCR; TCRdb's version includes in-frame clones alone and lacks a portion of them. In the table there are about 820,000 clones, 80% to 95% of which are singletons. Input material: naive CD8+ T cells sorted from blood. These TCRs come from a man aged 25-45 years in good health.

The chain joins TRBV18 to TRBJ2-7, with 7 positions matching TRBD1. After removal of 0 bases from V and 5 bases from J, the junction contained 16 bases not matched to a gene. Germline V gene data show CDR1 as KGHSH and CDR2 as LQKENI. The CDR3 is made up of 18 amino acids. The CDR3 DNA reads as TGTGCCAGCTCACCACCGGCCCGGGACAGAGTTTGGGGAAACGAGCAGTACTTC. Translation gives CASSPPARDRVWGNEQYF. Using reference TRBV18 and TRBJ2-7 for the parts outside the CDR3, the full variable domain is NAGVMQNPRHLVRRRGQEARLRCSPMKGHSHVYWYRQLPEEGLKFMVYLQKENIIDESGMPKERFSAEFPKEGPSILRIQQVVRGDSAAYFCASSPPARDRVWGNEQYFGPGTRLTVT.

Regarding this clone: This sample also contains other DNA sequences that code for the same CDR3. The J gene is TRBJ2-3, the V gene TRBV9, with D possibly matching TRBD2 (6 bases). CDR1 is SGDLS, CDR2 YYNGEE, per germline. This CDR3 region has 14 residues. V shed 0 bases and J shed 3 bases, with 8 bases lying between them. CDR3 amino acids: CASSVASVTDTQYF. The CDR3 nucleotides are TGTGCCAGCAGCGTAGCTAGCGTTACAGATACGCAGTATTTT.

This chain connects TRBV2 to TRBJ1-4; TRBD1 matches at 10 bases. The length of the CDR3 is 17 residues. Germline CDR1 is SNHLY and CDR2 is FYNNEI. J gave up 0 bases and V 6 bases, and 7 bases lay outside the gene matches. In DNA, the CDR3 is TGTGCCAGCAGGCAGGGACAGGGGACTGCAACTAATGAAAAACTGTTTTTT. This sequence encodes CASRQGQGTATNEKLFF.

The chain recombines TRBV2 with TRBJ2-5; 7 nucleotides agree with TRBD1. Germline assignment: CDR1 SNHLY and CDR2 FYNNEI. With 7 bases clipped from V and 7 bases from J, the junction kept 27 bases outside the gene matches. This CDR3 is built from 19 residues. The CDR3 loop is CASIRIRTGVNPSDGTQYF. CDR3 nucleotide sequence: TGTGCCAGCATTCGAATTCGGACAGGAGTAAATCCCTCCGACGGGACCCAGTACTTC.

The CDR3 region is CAISESYEEETQYF. The CDR3 nucleotides are TGTGCCATCAGTGAGTCTTACGAGGAAGAGACCCAGTACTTC. J is TRBJ2-5 and V is TRBV10-3; D is unclear. Trimming left V 0 bases short and J 3 bases short, with 8 bases between. Germline V gene sequence: CDR1 ENHRY, CDR2 SYGVKD. This CDR3 contains 14 residues.

V is TRBV29-1 and J is TRBJ1-2, with 7 bases matching TRBD1. Germline V CDR1 and CDR2: SQVTM, ANQGSEA. The V segment lost 4 bases and the J segment 4 bases; nucleotides outside the gene matches: 6. This CDR3 contains 13 residues. The DNA for the CDR3 is TGCAGCGTTGCCGTGGGACAGATCTATGGCTACACCTTC. Protein sequence: CSVAVGQIYGYTF.

The J gene is TRBJ2-1, the V gene TRBV5-1; TRBD1 aligns across 10 bases. The CDR3 sequence is 16 residues long. The germline CDR1 and CDR2 sequences are SGHRS and YFSETQ. The V and J ends lost 4 bases and 7 bases, in that order; junction bases with no gene match: 11. The CDR3: CASSLPGQGWMNEQFF. The CDR3 bases are TGCGCCAGCAGCCTTCCGGGACAGGGGTGGATGAATGAGCAGTTCTTC.

V and J are TRBV27 and TRBJ2-1; 8 bases fit TRBD1. J lost 1 base, V lost 4 bases, and 3 bases had no gene match. CDR1 is MNHEY and CDR2 is SMNVEV in the germline V gene (reference sequence). The CDR3 consists of 15 residues. The CDR3 nucleotides read TGTGCCAGCAGTTCAGGGGGCCCATCCTACAATGAGCAGTTCTTC. Translated: CASSSGGPSYNEQFF.

The V call is TRBV9, the J call TRBJ1-1; TRBD1 is a possible D gene (5 bases). Looked up from germline, CDR1 is SGDLS and CDR2 is YYNGEE. This CDR3 has 14 amino acids. V dropped 9 bases and J dropped 6 bases, with 21 bases sitting between them. The CDR3 DNA sequence: TGTGCCACCGAGAAATATGATGGGGGTCCTGAAGCTTTCTTT. It encodes CATEKYDGGPEAFF.

This clone was recorded once. The gene calls are TRBV18 and TRBJ2-3, with D perhaps TRBD1 (6 bases). V lost 3 bases, J lost 6 bases, and 19 bases lay in between. The CDR3 extends over 16 amino acids. CDR1 is KGHSH, CDR2 LQKENI, per germline. CDR3 sequence (DNA): TGTGCCAGCTCACCGTTCCGGGACAAGGAAATGGATACGCAGTATTTT. Translation: CASSPFRDKEMDTQYF.

The chain links TRBV7-9 to TRBJ2-3, with D perhaps TRBD1 (6 bases). Trimming removed 1 base from V and 4 bases from J, with 9 bases in between. The germline V gene encodes CDR1 SEHNR and CDR2 FQNEAQ (reference sequence). The CDR3 has 14 residues. Here the CDR3 reads CASSLEQGSDTQYF. CDR3 DNA: TGTGCCAGCAGCTTAGAACAGGGTTCAGATACGCAGTATTTT.

V is TRBV5-6 and J is TRBJ2-5; 10 bases agree with TRBD2. CDR3 size: 16 residues. Germline V gene lookup returns CDR1 SGHDT and CDR2 YYEEEE. Germline trimming cut 5 bases from V and 7 bases from J; bases unmatched to any gene: 14. The CDR3 DNA follows: TGTGCCAGCAGACCCGGACTAGCGGTAACGGGGGGGACCCAGTACTTC. Its protein is CASRPGLAVTGGTQYF.

This clone was counted a single time. V usage is TRBV7-8 and J usage is TRBJ1-5; 8 bases agree with TRBD1. The CDR3 is made up of 16 amino acids. Germline V lookup: CDR1 SGHVS, CDR2 FQNEAQ. Losses at the gene ends were 5 bases for V and 0 bases for J; bases not matched to a gene: 6. CDR3 loop: CASSGQGLYSNQPQHF. DNA of the CDR3: TGTGCCAGCAGCGGACAGGGACTATATAGCAATCAGCCCCAGCATTTT.

V is TRBV2 and J is TRBJ2-7; 10 bases map to TRBD1. Unmatched junction bases numbered 10, after V lost 4 bases and J lost 4 bases. The germline gives CDR1 SNHLY, CDR2 FYNNEI. This CDR3 region has 16 residues. This CDR3 is CASSGTLDRGRYEQYF. The CDR3 DNA reads TGTGCCAGCAGTGGGACCCTTGACAGGGGGCGGTACGAGCAGTACTTC.

V usage is TRBV28 and J usage is TRBJ1-2; D possibly corresponds to TRBD1 (5 bases). Germline V gives CDR1 MDHEN, CDR2 SYDVKM. With 1 base removed from V and 5 bases from J, the gap between germline ends came to 14 bases. This CDR3 is built from 15 residues. CDR3 sequence (DNA): TGTGCCAGCAGTTTATATGAAGGGGCGTCGTATGGCTACACCTTC. Its translation is CASSLYEGASYGYTF.

This chain joins TRBV9 and TRBJ1-3; 7 bases line up with TRBD1. This CDR3 region has 17 residues. V was pared by 0 bases and J by 0 bases, with 6 bases of the junction left unmatched. Looked up from germline, CDR1 is SGDLS and CDR2 is YYNGEE. CDR3 sequence (DNA): TGTGCCAGCAGCGTAGGGGGGACAGAGAACTCTGGAAACACCATATATTTT. Protein product: CASSVGGTENSGNTIYF.

For this clone: Sequence at one end of the junction differs from germline and may be a read error. The V and J genes are TRBV27 and TRBJ2-1; 10 nucleotides align to TRBD2. Germline CDR1 is MNHEY and CDR2 is SMNVEV (reference sequence). The CDR3 has 15 residues. The CDR3 region is CASSHRTSGSNEQFF. The CDR3 bases are TGTGCCAGCAGTCACCGGACTAGCGGAAGCAATGAACAGTTCTTC.

The chain combines TRBV25-1 with TRBJ1-1; perhaps TRBD1 as D (6 bases). There are 14 residues in the CDR3. Per the germline V gene, CDR1 is MGHDK and CDR2 is SYGVNS. V lost 2 bases, J lost 5 bases, and 12 bases lay in between. The CDR3 here is CASSEGGSGTEAFF. CDR3 DNA sequence: TGTGCCAGCAGTGAAGGGGGCAGTGGGACTGAAGCTTTCTTT. Drawing the rest from reference TRBV25-1 and TRBJ1-1, the complete variable domain is EADIYQTPRYLVIGTGKKITLECSQTMGHDKMYWYQQDPGMELHLIHYSYGVNSTEKGDLSSESTVSRIRTEHFPLTLESARPSHTSQYLCASSEGGSGTEAFFGQGTRLTVV.

The V call is TRBV29-1, the J call TRBJ2-2; D remains unclear. This CDR3 is built from 13 residues. Germline V CDR1 and CDR2: SQVTM, ANQGSEA. V dropped 5 bases and J dropped 1 base, with 8 bases sitting between them. CDR3: CSVTPGNTGELFF. The DNA for the CDR3 is TGCAGCGTTACCCCAGGGAACACCGGGGAGCTGTTTTTT.